This is a list of T cell receptor beta chains from one sample in a study of T cells after posttransplantation cyclophosphamide. Sequenced by immunoSEQ multiplex PCR; TCRdb stores in-frame clones only, minus some. The sample lists about 21,000 clones, 80% to 90% occurring once. Here the sequenced sample was PBMCs, taken approximately 360 days after allogeneic stem cell transplant with calcineurin inhibitor and methotrexate. Every receptor here comes from a female patient aged 25-39 years who received an allogeneic stem cell transplant from an unrelated donor, was CMV-positive, and had acute and chronic GVHD. A subset of T cells may come from the graft donor. Both conserved end residues are part of each CDR3. A D gene is named only where the DNA matches it firmly. Only part of the rows carry a size: once, few, many, or a class if the clone is expanded.

d_gene: TRBD1; j_gene: TRBJ2-2; v_gene: TRBV30; abundance: .; CDR3nt: TGTGCCTGGAGTTACAGGGGGAGCACCGGGGAGCTGTTTTTT; CDR3aa: CAWSYRGSTGELFF
d_gene: TRBD2; j_gene: TRBJ2-1; v_gene: TRBV7-2; abundance: .; CDR3nt: TGTGCCAGCAGGACCGGACGGGAGCGGGGCCACAATGAGCAGTTCTTC; CDR3aa: CASRTGRERGHNEQFF
d_gene: TRBD2; j_gene: TRBJ2-7; v_gene: TRBV6-5; abundance: .; CDR3nt: TGTGCCAGCAGGAGCGGGGGGGCGAACTACGAGCAGTACTTC; CDR3aa: CASRSGGANYEQYF
d_gene: TRBD2; j_gene: TRBJ2-1; v_gene: TRBV30; abundance: .; CDR3nt: TGTGCCTGGGTCGGACTAGCGGGAGCCCGCAATGAGCAGTTCTTC; CDR3aa: CAWVGLAGARNEQFF
d_gene: .; j_gene: TRBJ1-2; v_gene: TRBV11-2; abundance: .; CDR3nt: TGTGCCAGCAGCTTTCCCGGGATTCAAAATGGCTACACCTTC; CDR3aa: CASSFPGIQNGYTF
d_gene: .; j_gene: TRBJ1-1; v_gene: TRBV28; abundance: .; CDR3nt: TGTGCCAGCAGTCCCACTCCGGTGAGCACTGAAGCTTTCTTT; CDR3aa: CASSPTPVSTEAFF
d_gene: TRBD1; j_gene: TRBJ2-1; v_gene: TRBV7-6; abundance: .; CDR3nt: TGTGCCAGCAGCGCTCGGGACAGCTCCTACAATGAGCAGTTCTTC; CDR3aa: CASSARDSSYNEQFF
d_gene: TRBD1; j_gene: TRBJ2-1; v_gene: TRBV7-9; abundance: .; CDR3nt: TGTGCCAGCAGCCCCGGACAGGGGAGAGATGAGCAGTTCTTC; CDR3aa: CASSPGQGRDEQFF
d_gene: .; j_gene: TRBJ1-2; v_gene: TRBV28; abundance: few; CDR3nt: TGTGCCAGCAGTGAGTACAACTATGGCTACACCTTC; CDR3aa: CASSEYNYGYTF
d_gene: .; j_gene: TRBJ1-2; v_gene: TRBV4-1; abundance: .; CDR3nt: TGCGCCAGCGGCCCAGGGGTTAACTATGGCTACACCTTC; CDR3aa: CASGPGVNYGYTF
d_gene: .; j_gene: TRBJ2-5; v_gene: TRBV6-5; abundance: .; CDR3nt: TGTGCCAGCTGTCTAGCTGAGGGAGAGACCCAGTACTTC; CDR3aa: CASCLAEGETQYF
d_gene: TRBD2; j_gene: TRBJ2-2; v_gene: TRBV5-6; abundance: .; CDR3nt: TGTGCCAGCAGCCGGGGGGGGACCGGGGAGCTGTTTTTT; CDR3aa: CASSRGGTGELFF
d_gene: .; j_gene: TRBJ1-1; v_gene: TRBV6-1; abundance: .; CDR3nt: TGTGCCAGCACGTCGGGGATGAACACTGAAGCTTTCTTT; CDR3aa: CASTSGMNTEAFF
d_gene: .; j_gene: TRBJ2-1; v_gene: TRBV5-4; abundance: .; CDR3nt: TGTGCCAGCAGCCCGTCGGTTGGGGCAGACAATGAGCAGTTCTTC; CDR3aa: CASSPSVGADNEQFF
d_gene: .; j_gene: TRBJ1-6; v_gene: TRBV2; abundance: few; CDR3nt: TGTGCCAGCATTGGTCGCTCGGGGATCGGGTCACCCCTCCACTTT; CDR3aa: CASIGRSGIGSPLHF
d_gene: .; j_gene: TRBJ2-1; v_gene: TRBV5-5; abundance: once; CDR3nt: TGTGCCAGCAGCTTGGGGCAGGGGTATATTCATGAGCAGTTCTTC; CDR3aa: CASSLGQGYIHEQFF
d_gene: TRBD1; j_gene: TRBJ2-1; v_gene: TRBV6-5; abundance: .; CDR3nt: TGTGCCGCTGGTGTGCGACAGGGATATAGTGAGCAGTTCTTC; CDR3aa: CAAGVRQGYSEQFF
d_gene: .; j_gene: TRBJ2-2; v_gene: TRBV5-1; abundance: once; CDR3nt: TGCGCCAGCAGCTCCATTCTAACCGCCGGGGAGCTGTTTTTT; CDR3aa: CASSSILTAGELFF
d_gene: TRBD1; j_gene: TRBJ2-7; v_gene: TRBV13; abundance: once; CDR3nt: TGTGCCAGCAGCCAGAGATCAGGGGGTTACTCCTACGAGCAGTACTTC; CDR3aa: CASSQRSGGYSYEQYF
d_gene: TRBD1; j_gene: TRBJ1-1; v_gene: TRBV4-2; abundance: .; CDR3nt: TGTGCCAGCAGCCAACGGACAGGGTCGGGCTTTGGCACTGAAGCTTTCTTT; CDR3aa: CASSQRTGSGFGTEAFF
d_gene: .; j_gene: TRBJ1-4; v_gene: TRBV4-1; abundance: .; CDR3nt: TGCGCCAGCAGCCACCCCCCCCCGGGTTTGGAAAAACTGTTTTTT; CDR3aa: CASSHPPPGLEKLFF
d_gene: TRBD1; j_gene: TRBJ1-4; v_gene: TRBV18; abundance: .; CDR3nt: TGTGCCAGCTCACCCGCAGGGGGTCTAAATGAAAAACTGTTTTTT; CDR3aa: CASSPAGGLNEKLFF
d_gene: .; j_gene: TRBJ1-1; v_gene: TRBV6-6; abundance: .; CDR3nt: TGTGCCAGCAGTTATAGAGGGGAGGCTGAAGCTTTCTTT; CDR3aa: CASSYRGEAEAFF
d_gene: .; j_gene: TRBJ1-2; v_gene: TRBV21-1; abundance: .; CDR3nt: TGTGCCAGCAGCAAATCCACGGGAGGAGTACCCTACACCTTC; CDR3aa: CASSKSTGGVPYTF
d_gene: .; j_gene: TRBJ2-1; v_gene: TRBV25-1; abundance: .; CDR3nt: TGTGCCAGCAGTGAATTGGCCTCATCTGAGCAGTTCTTC; CDR3aa: CASSELASSEQFF
d_gene: .; j_gene: TRBJ2-5; v_gene: TRBV10-1; abundance: .; CDR3nt: TGCGCCAGCAGTGATGAGGGAGTAGGGACCCAGTACTTC; CDR3aa: CASSDEGVGTQYF
d_gene: TRBD1; j_gene: TRBJ1-2; v_gene: TRBV28; abundance: .; CDR3nt: TGTGCCAGCAGTACTCTCGGGAGACAGGGCCACACCTTC; CDR3aa: CASSTLGRQGHTF
d_gene: .; j_gene: TRBJ2-6; v_gene: TRBV6-1; abundance: .; CDR3nt: TGTGCCATCCGATCGGGTGGCTCTGGGGCCAACGTCCTGACTTTC; CDR3aa: CAIRSGGSGANVLTF
d_gene: TRBD1; j_gene: TRBJ2-3; v_gene: TRBV19; abundance: .; CDR3nt: TGTGCCAGTCGACAGGGAAAGGCAGATACGCAGTATTTT; CDR3aa: CASRQGKADTQYF
d_gene: .; j_gene: TRBJ2-3; v_gene: TRBV7-3; abundance: .; CDR3nt: TGTGCCAGCAGCTTAACGTCGGGAGTGGGCACAGATACGCAGTATTTT; CDR3aa: CASSLTSGVGTDTQYF
d_gene: .; j_gene: TRBJ2-7; v_gene: TRBV6-5; abundance: few; CDR3nt: TGTGCCAGCTTTCGCGCGCAATCCTACGAGCAGTACTTC; CDR3aa: CASFRAQSYEQYF
d_gene: TRBD2; j_gene: TRBJ2-5; v_gene: TRBV6-5; abundance: .; CDR3nt: TGTGCCAGCAGTTATGGGGAGGGGCATCAAGAGACCCAGTACTTC; CDR3aa: CASSYGEGHQETQYF
d_gene: TRBD1; j_gene: TRBJ1-1; v_gene: TRBV7-8; abundance: .; CDR3nt: TGTGCCAGCAGCTTAATTCTTGGACAGGGAGGCACTGAAGCTTTCTTT; CDR3aa: CASSLILGQGGTEAFF
d_gene: .; j_gene: TRBJ1-5; v_gene: TRBV7-9; abundance: .; CDR3nt: TGTGCCAGCAGCCCCCTAGCCCGAGATCAGCCCCAGCATTTT; CDR3aa: CASSPLARDQPQHF
d_gene: TRBD2; j_gene: TRBJ2-1; v_gene: TRBV28; abundance: .; CDR3nt: TGTGCCAGCAGTACCGGACTAGCGGTGATTGATAGTGAGCAGTTCTTC; CDR3aa: CASSTGLAVIDSEQFF
d_gene: TRBD2; j_gene: TRBJ2-7; v_gene: TRBV27; abundance: .; CDR3nt: TGTGCCAGCAGTCCAGACTGGCGGGAGAACCGGCTCTACGAGCAGTACTTC; CDR3aa: CASSPDWRENRLYEQYF
d_gene: .; j_gene: TRBJ1-3; v_gene: TRBV9; abundance: .; CDR3nt: TGTGCCAGCAGCGTAGGTGTGGGGAGCTCTGGAAACACCATATATTTT; CDR3aa: CASSVGVGSSGNTIYF
d_gene: TRBD1; j_gene: TRBJ1-2; v_gene: TRBV5-4; abundance: .; CDR3nt: TGTGCCAGCAGCTCCACAGGGGGCGACAACTATGGCTACACCTTC; CDR3aa: CASSSTGGDNYGYTF
d_gene: .; j_gene: TRBJ1-3; v_gene: TRBV11-2; abundance: .; CDR3nt: TGTGCCAGCAGCCCTCGGGCGGGAGGAAACACCATATATTTT; CDR3aa: CASSPRAGGNTIYF
d_gene: .; j_gene: TRBJ1-1; v_gene: TRBV5-1; abundance: .; CDR3nt: TGCGCCAGCAGCTTGAACGGGGTTGACGGGAACACTGAAGCTTTCTTT; CDR3aa: CASSLNGVDGNTEAFF
d_gene: .; j_gene: TRBJ1-2; v_gene: TRBV29-1; abundance: .; CDR3nt: TGCAGCGTTACCCTGGGACGGGGGGCGCCCAACTATGGCTACACCTTC; CDR3aa: CSVTLGRGAPNYGYTF
d_gene: .; j_gene: TRBJ2-5; v_gene: TRBV30; abundance: .; CDR3nt: TGTGCCTGGAGTGTTTGGTTAGCGACGGAAGAGACCCAGTACTTC; CDR3aa: CAWSVWLATEETQYF
d_gene: .; j_gene: TRBJ2-6; v_gene: TRBV7-3; abundance: .; CDR3nt: TGTGCCAGCAGCTTAGTGCGGAATACTGGGGCCAACGTCCTGACTTTC; CDR3aa: CASSLVRNTGANVLTF
d_gene: .; j_gene: TRBJ2-3; v_gene: TRBV4-2; abundance: .; CDR3nt: TGTGCCAGCAGCCGACTCGGGATGAATGAAGATACGCAGTATTTT; CDR3aa: CASSRLGMNEDTQYF
d_gene: TRBD1; j_gene: TRBJ1-2; v_gene: TRBV19; abundance: once; CDR3nt: TGTGCCACTACTCCGGGACAGGGTCTGGACTATGGCTACACCTTC; CDR3aa: CATTPGQGLDYGYTF
d_gene: TRBD2; j_gene: TRBJ2-1; v_gene: TRBV7-3; abundance: .; CDR3nt: TGTGCCAGCAGCTTGATAGCGGGATACAATGAGCAGTTCTTC; CDR3aa: CASSLIAGYNEQFF
d_gene: TRBD2; j_gene: TRBJ2-5; v_gene: TRBV7-6; abundance: .; CDR3nt: TGTGCCAGCAGCAATGGCGGGGGAAGTCCTGAGACCCAGTACTTC; CDR3aa: CASSNGGGSPETQYF
d_gene: .; j_gene: TRBJ2-4; v_gene: TRBV9; abundance: .; CDR3nt: TGTGCCAGCAGCGTATCTACAGGGGCCAAAAACATTCAGTACTTC; CDR3aa: CASSVSTGAKNIQYF
d_gene: .; j_gene: TRBJ1-1; v_gene: TRBV27; abundance: once; CDR3nt: TGTGCCAGCAGTGCCAACGGGGGTTACACTGAAGCTTTCTTT; CDR3aa: CASSANGGYTEAFF
d_gene: TRBD1; j_gene: TRBJ2-1; v_gene: TRBV7-9; abundance: .; CDR3nt: TGTGCCAGCAGCTCCGGGACAGGGTATAGGAATGAGCAGTTCTTC; CDR3aa: CASSSGTGYRNEQFF
d_gene: TRBD2; j_gene: TRBJ2-7; v_gene: TRBV7-2; abundance: .; CDR3nt: TGTGCCAGCAGCTTCCGGGGGGGTCCTTACGAGCAGTACTTC; CDR3aa: CASSFRGGPYEQYF
d_gene: TRBD1; j_gene: TRBJ2-5; v_gene: TRBV4-3; abundance: .; CDR3nt: TGCGCCAGCAGCCAAGATCTACAGGGGGCGGTGGAGACCCAGTACTTC; CDR3aa: CASSQDLQGAVETQYF
d_gene: TRBD2; j_gene: TRBJ2-7; v_gene: TRBV30; abundance: .; CDR3nt: TGTGCCTGGAGCCACTCTCTTCTAGCGGGAAGCCCCTACGAGCAGTACTTC; CDR3aa: CAWSHSLLAGSPYEQYF